Listed below are T cell receptor beta chains from one sample, sequenced in a study of T cell responses to AZD1222 COVID-19 vaccine. TCRdb's table, derived via immunoSEQ multiplex PCR, lists solely in-frame clones and lacks some. This sample has 85,000 to 90,000 clones, with over 85% found just once. Here the sequenced sample was peripheral blood, taken 28 days after the second AZD1222 dose. Receptors originate from an adult who received the AZD1222 COVID-19 vaccine. CDR3s include the opening cysteine and the closing phenylalanine or tryptophan. The D gene is left open where the match is weak. Clone sizes are given selectively: once, few, many, or a class where the clone is expanded.

d_call clone_size j_call v_call cdr3_nt cdr3_aa
NA NA TRBJ2-1 TRBV13 TGTGCCAGCAGCTTAGGAGGGCCCCTAGACGATGAGCAGTTCTTC CASSLGGPLDDEQFF
TRBD1 NA TRBJ1-2 TRBV28 TGTGCCAGCAGTCCACAGGGGTTCGACTATGGCTACACCTTC CASSPQGFDYGYTF
NA NA TRBJ1-2 TRBV6-5 TGTGCCAGCAGTTACTCGCTGACTTACCCCTATGGCTACACCTTC CASSYSLTYPYGYTF
TRBD2 NA TRBJ2-3 TRBV2 TGTGCCAGCAGAAAGCGGGGGGGCCCAGATACGCAGTATTTT CASRKRGGPDTQYF
NA once TRBJ1-5 TRBV28 TGTGCCAGCAGTTTACCCCAGTATAGCAATCAGCCCCAGCATTTT CASSLPQYSNQPQHF
TRBD2 NA TRBJ2-1 TRBV27 TGTGCCAGCCGGAGAGCGGGCGGGGGCAATGAGCAGTTCTTC CASRRAGGGNEQFF
NA NA TRBJ2-5 TRBV7-2 TGTGCCAGCAGCTTAGTAAGAGGAGAAAGGTACCAAGAGACCCAGTACTTC CASSLVRGERYQETQYF
NA NA TRBJ2-5 TRBV5-1 TGCGCCAGCAGCGGGACGACCTTGGAGACCCAGTACTTC CASSGTTLETQYF
NA NA TRBJ1-6 TRBV9 TGTGCCAGCAGCTCTCACCCGGGGGGGGGCCTGAATTCACCCCTCCACTTT CASSSHPGGGLNSPLHF
TRBD2 NA TRBJ2-7 TRBV19 TGTGCCAGTAGTATTACTTTGGGCGGGGGGAGCTACGAGCAGTACTTC CASSITLGGGSYEQYF
NA NA TRBJ1-1 TRBV27 TGTGCCAGCAGTTCGGGCTTATCGAACACTGAAGCTTTCTTT CASSSGLSNTEAFF
TRBD2 NA TRBJ2-7 TRBV7-8 TGTGCCAGCAGCTTAGGGGCTAGCGGGGGGGCCTACGAGCAGTACTTC CASSLGASGGAYEQYF
NA NA TRBJ2-7 TRBV7-6 TGTGCCAGCAGCGACCTTACTGGGGACAACGCCTACGAGCAGTACTTC CASSDLTGDNAYEQYF
NA NA TRBJ1-1 TRBV7-4 TGTGCCAGCAGCCCGAGGAGTAGAGGGGCGGGAGACACTGAAGCTTTCTTT CASSPRSRGAGDTEAFF
NA NA TRBJ2-7 TRBV27 TGTGCCAGCAGTCCCTCGTCGGGGGAGCAGTACTTC CASSPSSGEQYF
NA NA TRBJ2-3 TRBV9 TGTGCCAGCAGCGCCCGGGCCACAAATGGAGATACGCAGTATTTT CASSARATNGDTQYF
NA NA TRBJ2-7 TRBV19 TGTGCCAGTAGCAGGGGACACGGGAGCTCCTACGAGCAGTACTTC CASSRGHGSSYEQYF
NA NA TRBJ2-2 TRBV12-3/TRBV12-4 TGTGCCAGCAGTTTTAGCGGGGAGCTGTTTTTT CASSFSGELFF
NA NA TRBJ2-3 TRBV6-5 TGTGCCGGGGGATGGACTAGCACAGATACGCAGTATTTT CAGGWTSTDTQYF
NA NA TRBJ1-1 TRBV6-5 TGTGCCAGCTTCCCCTACGGGCCAGGGAAAGAAGCTTTCTTT CASFPYGPGKEAFF
NA NA TRBJ1-4 TRBV10-3 TGTGCCATTTCGGACGGGGGAGGCCGAAATGAAAAACTGTTTTTT CAISDGGGRNEKLFF
NA NA TRBJ2-5 TRBV4-1 TGCGCCAGCAGCCAAGTTCCTAGCGCGAGCCAAGAGACCCAGTACTTC CASSQVPSASQETQYF
TRBD1 NA TRBJ1-1 TRBV29-1 TGCAGCGTACTAAATACAGGGGGCGTTACGAGGGACACTGAAGCTTTCTTT CSVLNTGGVTRDTEAFF
TRBD2 NA TRBJ2-1 TRBV19 TGTGCCAGTAGGAGCGGGGGGGCCTCTGAGCAGTTCTTC CASRSGGASEQFF
NA NA TRBJ2-2 TRBV4-3 TGCGCCAGCAGCCAAGATGGCCACAGCACCGGGGAGCTGTTTTTT CASSQDGHSTGELFF
TRBD1 NA TRBJ1-3 TRBV20-1 TGCAGTGCTAGTACCGGGACAGGGGGTAGCTGGGTCTCTGGAAACACCATATATTTT CSASTGTGGSWVSGNTIYF
TRBD1 NA TRBJ2-7 TRBV4-3 TGCGCCAGCAGCCAAGGGGACAGGCGGGTCAACGAGCAGTACTTC CASSQGDRRVNEQYF
TRBD1 NA TRBJ2-1 TRBV7-8 TGTGCCAGCAGCTTAGAAGGACAGGGCACCTACAATGAGCAGTTCTTC CASSLEGQGTYNEQFF
NA few TRBJ1-1 TRBV10-3 TGTGCCACTATTACAGGGCGTGGGAACACTGAAGCTTTCTTT CATITGRGNTEAFF
NA few TRBJ2-1 TRBV6-4 TGTGCCAGCAGTGACTCCAGTAACAATGAGCAGTTCTTC CASSDSSNNEQFF
NA few TRBJ2-7 TRBV6-2/TRBV6-3 TGTGCCAGCAGTTACAACGGAAACTACGAGCAGTACTTC CASSYNGNYEQYF
NA NA TRBJ1-1 TRBV6-5 TGTGCCAGCAGTTATGTGGGCGGGGGGGAAACTGAAGCTTTCTTT CASSYVGGGETEAFF
NA NA TRBJ1-2 TRBV2 TGTGCCAGCAGTGCAGACAGGCTAGGAGGCTATGGCTACACCTTC CASSADRLGGYGYTF
TRBD2 NA TRBJ2-1 TRBV28 TGTGCCAGCAGTCCCTCGGGTAGCGGGAGCTCCTACAATGAGCAGTTCTTC CASSPSGSGSSYNEQFF
NA NA TRBJ1-5 TRBV27 TGTGCCAGCAGCCAAACCGGTCAGCCCCAGCATTTT CASSQTGQPQHF
NA NA TRBJ2-5 TRBV7-9 TGTGCCAGCAGCAAAGTTCCCCAAGAGACCCAGTACTTC CASSKVPQETQYF
NA NA TRBJ1-2 TRBV27 TGTGCCAGCAGTCCCCTAGGACAATATGGCTACACCTTC CASSPLGQYGYTF